These T cell receptor beta chains were read from a single sample in a study of graft-versus-host responses after intestinal transplantation. Profiling relied on immunoSEQ multiplex PCR, and the TCRdb table lists in-frame clones only, not all of them. This sample carries around 100,000 clones, 90% to 95% of them seen once, and the ten largest clones take approximately 1%. Their antigens are not known. The source material was unstimulated CD8+ T cells sorted from spleen or lymph node cells, sampled before transplant. These TCRs come from a human donor who was the organ donor for an intestinal transplant. Each CDR3 is given with its conserved first and last residue. Each record gives: J gene, clone size, CDR3 length, D gene, V gene, CDR3 DNA, CDR3 protein. D genes are given only for firm matches. Rows give clone size only sometimes, using once, few, many, or a class for an expanded clone.

TRBJ1-1 | . | 15 | . | TRBV4-2 | TGTGCCAGCAGCCGACTACAGGCTATGAACACTGAAGCTTTCTTT | CASSRLQAMNTEAFF
TRBJ1-5 | . | 12 | . | TRBV7-9 | TGTGCCAGCAGCTCCCTAGGGCAGCCCCAGCATTTT | CASSSLGQPQHF
TRBJ2-7 | . | 11 | . | TRBV11-2 | TGTGCCAGCAGCTACAGTTACGAGCAGTACTTC | CASSYSYEQYF
TRBJ2-3 | . | 13 | . | TRBV6-5 | TGTGCCAGCTCGGCGGGTGGCACAGATACGCAGTATTTT | CASSAGGTDTQYF
TRBJ2-1 | few | 14 | TRBD2 | TRBV4-1 | TGCGCCAGCAGCCAAGTGCCGGGAGGTTTTGAGCAGTTCTTC | CASSQVPGGFEQFF
TRBJ1-3 | . | 15 | . | TRBV30 | TGTGCCTGGAGTACAGGCTGGATCTCTGGAAACACCATATATTTT | CAWSTGWISGNTIYF
TRBJ2-5 | . | 16 | TRBD2 | TRBV5-1 | TGCGCCAGCAGCTTGCTGAGACTAGCGGAAGGAGAGACCCAGTACTTC | CASSLLRLAEGETQYF
TRBJ2-1 | . | 13 | TRBD1 | TRBV5-4 | TGTGCCAGCAGACTACAGGGGGCGAATGAGCAGTTCTTC | CASRLQGANEQFF
TRBJ2-3 | . | 15 | . | TRBV27 | TGTGCCAGCAGTCTTACCGGGATGAGTGCAGATACGCAGTATTTT | CASSLTGMSADTQYF
TRBJ2-7 | . | 14 | TRBD2 | TRBV6-1 | TGTGCCAGCAGTCCACTAGCGGGATCCTACGAGCAGTACTTC | CASSPLAGSYEQYF
TRBJ2-3 | . | 13 | . | TRBV9 | TGTGCCAGCAGCGTAGAAGGTGAGGATACGCAGTATTTT | CASSVEGEDTQYF
TRBJ2-7 | . | 13 | . | TRBV11-3 | TGTGCCAGCAGCTTAATGGGACACTACGAGCAGTACTTC | CASSLMGHYEQYF
TRBJ2-1 | . | 17 | TRBD2 | TRBV27 | TGTGCCAGCAGCCCCCCGACTAGCAGCAGCTCCTACAATGAGCAGTTCTTC | CASSPPTSSSSYNEQFF
TRBJ1-1 | . | 16 | TRBD1 | TRBV5-5 | TGTGCCAGCAGCTTGGATCCGGGACAGGGGACCTCTGAAGCTTTCTTT | CASSLDPGQGTSEAFF
TRBJ2-7 | . | 16 | TRBD1 | TRBV27 | TGTGCCAGCAGTTCTGGACAGGGGGGTCCCTCCTACGAGCAGTACTTC | CASSSGQGGPSYEQYF
TRBJ1-2 | . | 14 | TRBD1 | TRBV14 | TGTGCCAGCAGCCCCGGACAGGGGGGTTATGGCTACACCTTC | CASSPGQGGYGYTF
TRBJ2-7 | once | 14 | . | TRBV6-1 | TGTGCCAGCAGGGCCGGACCGTCGGCAGGCGAGCAGTACTTC | CASRAGPSAGEQYF
TRBJ1-3 | . | 15 | . | TRBV28 | TGTGCCAGCAGTCCTCGAACAAACTCTGGAAACACCATATATTTT | CASSPRTNSGNTIYF
TRBJ2-7 | . | 14 | TRBD1 | TRBV2 | TGTGCCAGCAGACCCCGGGACAGCCTCTACGAGCAGTACTTC | CASRPRDSLYEQYF
TRBJ2-3 | . | 15 | . | TRBV21-1 | TGTGCCAGCAGCAAAACAGGGACTAGCACAGATACGCAGTATTTT | CASSKTGTSTDTQYF
TRBJ1-4 | . | 15 | TRBD1 | TRBV15 | TGTGCCACCAGCAGAGGGACAGGAAATAATGAAAAACTGTTTTTT | CATSRGTGNNEKLFF
TRBJ2-1 | . | 15 | TRBD2 | TRBV4-2 | TGTGCCAGCAGCCAACTAGCGGGAGTCCACAATGAGCAGTTCTTC | CASSQLAGVHNEQFF
TRBJ1-3 | . | 11 | . | TRBV7-9 | TGTGCCAGCAGCGGCAGAAACACCATATATTTT | CASSGRNTIYF
TRBJ2-5 | once | 14 | . | TRBV5-6 | TGTGCCAGCAGCTCCTCCGGGCCCCAAGAGACCCAGTACTTC | CASSSSGPQETQYF
TRBJ1-4 | . | 17 | TRBD1 | TRBV4-1 | TGCGCCAGCAGCCAAGTTCCTCACACAGGGGTGGGCGAAAAACTGTTTTTT | CASSQVPHTGVGEKLFF
TRBJ2-1 | . | 16 | TRBD2 | TRBV10-3 | TGTGCCATCAGTGATCCGACTAGCGGACTTCACAATGAGCAGTTCTTC | CAISDPTSGLHNEQFF
TRBJ2-1 | . | 12 | . | TRBV10-1 | TGCGCCAGCAGTGAGTCCTGGAATGAGCAGTTCTTC | CASSESWNEQFF
TRBJ2-7 | . | 14 | . | TRBV19 | TGTGCCAGTAGTTCCCGGGTGTGGACCTACGAGCAGTACTTC | CASSSRVWTYEQYF
TRBJ1-2 | . | 17 | TRBD1 | TRBV27 | TGTGCCAGCGCCGACAGGGCCGCCTTAATCAATCACTATGGCTACACCTTC | CASADRAALINHYGYTF
TRBJ2-7 | . | 14 | TRBD2 | TRBV19 | TGTGCCAGTTCTACGGGACTAGCGGGAGGCGAGCAGTACTTC | CASSTGLAGGEQYF
TRBJ2-2 | . | 14 | . | TRBV4-3 | TGCGCCAGCAGCCAAGACCCAGGGACCGGGGAGCTGTTTTTT | CASSQDPGTGELFF
TRBJ1-1 | . | 17 | . | TRBV11-2 | TGTGCCAGCAGCTTAGGGGTTGGGGGGCTGATGAACACTGAAGCTTTCTTT | CASSLGVGGLMNTEAFF
TRBJ2-3 | . | 16 | . | TRBV5-6 | TGTGCCAGCAGCTTGTATTCCAGAGGGGAGACAGATACGCAGTATTTT | CASSLYSRGETDTQYF
TRBJ1-5 | . | 14 | TRBD1 | TRBV6-4 | TGTGCCAGCCCGGACAGGCATAGCAATCAGCCCCAGCATTTT | CASPDRHSNQPQHF
TRBJ2-5 | . | 18 | TRBD2 | TRBV5-6 | TGTGCCAGCAGCTACGGGACTAGCGGGGTTGTGGGGCAAGAGACCCAGTACTTC | CASSYGTSGVVGQETQYF
TRBJ2-1 | . | 16 | TRBD1 | TRBV4-3 | TGCGCCAGCAGCCATGCCCGGGACAGGGTTTACAATGAGCAGTTCTTC | CASSHARDRVYNEQFF
TRBJ2-1 | . | 14 | . | TRBV19 | TGTGCCAGCAGTCTAGAGAATTCCTACAATGAGCAGTTCTTC | CASSLENSYNEQFF
TRBJ1-1 | . | 15 | . | TRBV7-8 | TGTGCCAGCAGTGTGGCTGAGGGAGTGAACACTGAAGCTTTCTTT | CASSVAEGVNTEAFF
TRBJ1-1 | . | 15 | . | TRBV5-1 | TGCGCCAGCAGCCCCCTATACGGTAGACCTTGGGAAGCTTTCTTT | CASSPLYGRPWEAFF
TRBJ1-3 | . | 14 | . | TRBV30 | TGTGCCTGGAGTACAGGGATGCCTGGAAACACCATATATTTT | CAWSTGMPGNTIYF
TRBJ2-1 | . | 12 | . | TRBV2 | TGTGCCAGCAGTGAAGCGCCAGGTGAGCAGTTCTTC | CASSEAPGEQFF
TRBJ2-7 | once | 15 | TRBD1 | TRBV4-1 | TGTGCCAGCAGCCAAGATCAGGGGGCGTCCTACGAGCAGTACTTC | CASSQDQGASYEQYF
TRBJ2-2 | once | 16 | TRBD2 | TRBV27 | TGTGCCAGCAGTTTATTCGGGACGGGAGGGCCGCGGGAGCTGTTTTTT | CASSLFGTGGPRELFF
TRBJ2-7 | . | 11 | . | TRBV5-1 | TGCGCCAGCAGCACAGGGATTGAGCAGTACTTC | CASSTGIEQYF
TRBJ1-5 | . | 14 | . | TRBV6-1 | TGTGCCAGCAGGGTACAGGATAGCAATCAGCCCCAGCATTTT | CASRVQDSNQPQHF
TRBJ1-5 | . | 15 | . | TRBV6-5 | TGTGCCAGCAGTTCCGAACCTTATAGCAATCAGCCCCAGCATTTT | CASSSEPYSNQPQHF
TRBJ2-1 | . | 14 | TRBD2 | TRBV29-1 | TGCAGCGTCCCCCGACTAGCGGACTACAATGAGCAGTTCTTC | CSVPRLADYNEQFF
TRBJ2-1 | . | 15 | TRBD2 | TRBV4-3 | TGCGCCAGCAGACTAGGGCGGGAGCTTTACAATGAGCAGTTCTTC | CASRLGRELYNEQFF
TRBJ2-1 | . | 15 | TRBD2 | TRBV6-5 | TGTGCCAGCAGTTACTCGACTAGCGGGAGCAATGAGCAGTTCTTC | CASSYSTSGSNEQFF